These 32 T cell receptor beta chains came from one sample sequenced in a study of blood T cell repertoires in COVID-19. Generated by immunoSEQ multiplex PCR, the TCRdb table keeps only in-frame clones and is missing some. The sample holds approximately 40,000 clones, roughly 90% seen once. The sample consisted of peripheral blood. These receptors all stem from a man in his fifties or sixties with acute or convalescent COVID-19.

V gene TRBV7-2 combines with J gene TRBJ1-1, with 10 bases fitting TRBD1. This CDR3 has 16 residues. CDR1 SGHTA and CDR2 FQGNSA come from the germline V gene. The V segment lost 4 bases and the J segment 0 bases; nucleotides outside the gene matches: 5. CDR3 in DNA: TGTGCCAGCAGCTCCCGACAGGGGGCTATGAACACTGAAGCTTTCTTT. As protein: CASSSRQGAMNTEAFF.

This clone was detected once. CDR3 bases: TGCGCCAGCAGCTGGATGACAGGCTTCAACACTGAAGCTTTCTTT. It specifies CASSWMTGFNTEAFF. The chain couples TRBV5-1 to TRBJ1-1; D is possibly TRBD1 (6 bases). Germline values: CDR1 SGHRS, CDR2 YFSETQ. This CDR3 contains 15 residues. V gave up 3 bases and J gave up 2 bases, with 14 bases separating them.

V is TRBV5-6 and J is TRBJ1-6, with D uncertain. The germline V gene encodes CDR1 SGHDT and CDR2 YYEEEE. The CDR3 covers 12 residues. Between the trimmed V and J ends, which lost 1 base and 8 bases, there was a span of 4 bases. CDR3 residues: CASSLRDSPLHF. The CDR3 nucleotides are TGTGCCAGCAGCTTGCGGGATTCACCCCTCCACTTT.

The CDR3, as DNA: TGTGCCAGCAGTGAATTGGGAGACAATCAGCCCCAGCATTTT. Translating it yields CASSELGDNQPQHF. The V gene is TRBV2, the J gene TRBJ1-5; no definite D call. This CDR3 spans 14 amino acids. Trimming took off 2 bases at V and 3 bases at J, with 8 bases between the two ends. Germline V CDR1 and CDR2: SNHLY, FYNNEI.

The J gene is TRBJ2-7, the V gene TRBV5-1, with TRBD1 matching 7 bases. Germline loops: CDR1 SGHRS, CDR2 YFSETQ. V was pared by 4 bases and J by 3 bases, with 7 bases of the junction left unmatched. This CDR3 has 14 residues. CDR3 amino acids: CASSPGQKFYEQYF. Here the CDR3 DNA reads TGCGCCAGCAGCCCGGGACAGAAATTCTACGAGCAGTACTTC.

The CDR3 protein is CASSQAGLVANTGELFF. The CDR3 nucleotides are TGTGCCAGCAGCCAAGCGGGGTTAGTCGCGAACACCGGGGAGCTGTTTTTT. The rearrangement joins TRBV4-2 to TRBJ2-2; D is possibly TRBD2 (5 bases). V dropped 1 base and J dropped 0 bases, with 12 bases sitting between them. The length of the CDR3 is 17 residues. Germline V lookup: CDR1 LGHNA, CDR2 YNFKEQ.

The chain carries TRBV14 and TRBJ1-3; D call uncertain. This CDR3 region has 14 residues. Between the trimmed V and J ends, which lost 1 base and 7 bases, there was a span of 11 bases. The germline V gene has CDR1 SGHDN and CDR2 FVKESK. CDR3 loop: CASSQGVARNTIYF. Written as DNA, the CDR3 is TGTGCCAGCAGCCAAGGGGTTGCGCGGAACACCATATATTTT. Combining the CDR3 with reference TRBV14 and TRBJ1-3 gives the whole variable domain EAGVTQFPSHSVIEKGQTVTLRCDPISGHDNLYWYRRVMGKEIKFLLHFVKESKQDESGMPNNRFLAERTGGTYSTLKVQPAELEDSGVYFCASSQGVARNTIYFGEGSWLTVV.

A note on this clone: Sequence at one end of the junction differs from germline and may be a read error. V is TRBV3-1 (or the pseudogene TRBV3-2) and J is TRBJ2-7, with D tentatively TRBD1 (5 bases). CDR3 length equals 13 residues. Germline CDR1 is LGHDT and CDR2 is YNNKEL (reference sequence). CDR3 amino acids: CASNQVQGAEQYF. The CDR3 nucleotides read TGTGCCAGCAACCAAGTGCAAGGGGCCGAGCAGTACTTC.

This clone was recorded a few times. The CDR3 spells CAWAGQVNTEAFF. As DNA, the CDR3 is TGTGCCTGGGCAGGGCAGGTGAACACTGAAGCTTTCTTT. The rearrangement links TRBV30 to TRBJ1-1, with a tentative D call TRBD1 (5 bases). V was pared by 5 bases and J by 0 bases, with 10 bases between. The CDR3 runs to 13 residues. The germline V gene encodes CDR1 GTSNPN and CDR2 SVGIG (reference sequence).

V is TRBV11-3 and J is TRBJ1-6, with D perhaps matching TRBD1 (6 bases). This CDR3 comprises 14 residues. The V and J ends lost 6 bases and 6 bases respectively, with 12 bases between them. Germline CDR1 and CDR2: SGHNT and YENEEA. The DNA for the CDR3 is TGTGCCAGCAGTCGAACAGGGATTAATTCACCCCTCCACTTT. The encoded protein is CASSRTGINSPLHF.

The rearrangement joins TRBV30 to TRBJ1-1; D is uncertain. From germline, CDR1 is GTSNPN and CDR2 SVGIG (reference sequence). Trimming left V 5 bases short and J 4 bases short, with 14 bases between. The CDR3 has 13 amino acids. The CDR3 nucleotides read TGTGCCTGGGAAGGCGGGGTGAGCACTGAAGCTTTCTTT. Translation gives CAWEGGVSTEAFF.

V and J are TRBV9 and TRBJ2-3, with 8 bases identical to TRBD2. This CDR3 is built from 16 residues. V shed 4 bases, J shed 4 bases, and the junction held 11 bases outside the gene matches. Germline V CDR1 and CDR2: SGDLS, YYNGEE. CDR3: CASSLRAGEGSDTQYF. The CDR3, as DNA: TGTGCCAGCAGCCTCCGAGCGGGAGAAGGATCAGATACGCAGTATTTT.

The genes are TRBV20-1 and TRBJ2-7; unclear D gene. CDR1 and CDR2 from the germline V gene are DFQATT and SNEGSKA (reference sequence). The CDR3 is 11 residues long. V lost 3 bases and J 4 bases, leaving 7 bases between the germline ends. The CDR3 loop is CSARREYEQYF. CDR3 coding DNA: TGCAGTGCTAGGAGAGAGTACGAGCAGTACTTC.

The chain has TRBV3-1 (or the pseudogene TRBV3-2) and TRBJ2-5, with D uncertain. The germline V gene encodes CDR1 LGHDT and CDR2 YNNKEL (reference sequence). Between the trimmed V and J ends, which lost 4 bases and 3 bases, there was a span of 12 bases. CDR3 size: 14 residues. CDR3 in amino acids: CASSRQNPKETQYF. The CDR3 DNA reads as TGTGCCAGCAGCCGGCAAAACCCAAAAGAGACCCAGTACTTC.

V usage is TRBV28 and J usage is TRBJ1-5; TRBD1 matches 7 bases. Per germline, CDR1 MDHEN and CDR2 SYDVKM. V shed 5 bases, J shed 4 bases, and the junction held 8 bases outside the gene matches. The CDR3 runs 15 residues. The CDR3: CASSAQGRINQPQHF. DNA of the CDR3: TGTGCCAGCAGTGCACAGGGGCGCATAAATCAGCCCCAGCATTTT. Drawing the rest from reference TRBV28 and TRBJ1-5, the complete variable domain is DVKVTQSSRYLVKRTGEKVFLECVQDMDHENMFWYRQDPGLGLRLIYFSYDVKMKEKGDIPEGYSVSREKKERFSLILESASTNQTSMYLCASSAQGRINQPQHFGDGTRLSIL.

This clone was recorded only once. V usage is TRBV7-2 and J usage is TRBJ2-5; D is unclear. The CDR3 runs to 15 residues. Trimming pared 1 base from V and 1 base from J, leaving 10 bases between. Germline V gene sequence: CDR1 SGHTA, CDR2 FQGNSA. The CDR3 sequence: CASSLVHSPQETQYF. CDR3 bases: TGTGCCAGCAGCTTAGTGCACAGCCCCCAAGAGACCCAGTACTTC.

The chain is built from TRBV24-1 and TRBJ1-2, with TRBD1 identical over 7 bases. The CDR3 runs to 14 residues. From germline, CDR1 is KGHDR and CDR2 SFDVKD. The V gene end was trimmed by 4 bases and the J gene end by 6 bases; junction bases not matched to a gene: 7. CDR3 sequence: CATSDRTGIHGYTF. The CDR3, as DNA: TGTGCCACCAGTGACCGGACAGGAATCCATGGCTACACCTTC.

The gene calls are TRBV4-2 and TRBJ2-1, with a tentative D call TRBD1 (5 bases). The CDR3 extends over 17 amino acids. Germline V gives CDR1 LGHNA, CDR2 YNFKEQ. Trimming stripped 0 bases from V and 0 bases from J, with 12 bases between. The CDR3, as DNA: TGTGCCAGCAGCCAAGAAAGGGGTTTCGTCTCCTACAATGAGCAGTTCTTC. Encoded protein: CASSQERGFVSYNEQFF.

The rearrangement joins TRBV6-5 to TRBJ1-2; a weak D match, TRBD1 (5 bases). Germline CDR1 reads MNHEY; CDR2 reads SVGAGI. The CDR3 consists of 14 residues. V lost 0 bases and J lost 12, with 17 bases in between. The CDR3 protein is CASSYSQLGHPDTF. The CDR3 DNA follows: TGTGCCAGCAGTTACTCACAACTCGGACACCCAGACACCTTC.

This clone appeared a few times. CDR3 amino acids: CASSQEQGVRGYTF. CDR3 DNA: TGCGCCAGCAGCCAAGAGCAGGGCGTGCGTGGCTACACCTTC. This chain joins TRBV4-1 and TRBJ1-2; possibly TRBD1 for D (5 bases). V lost 0 bases, J lost 7 bases, and 12 bases lay in between. The CDR3 contains 14 residues. CDR1 is MGHRA and CDR2 is YSYEKL in the germline V gene.

V usage is TRBV28 and J usage is TRBJ2-1, with D possibly being TRBD2 (6 bases). The V end was cut by 5 bases, the J end by 0 bases, with 20 bases between. CDR3 length: 18 amino acids. Germline V CDR1 and CDR2: MDHEN, SYDVKM. Here the CDR3 reads CASSDPPPGLSSYNEQFF. The CDR3 bases are TGTGCCAGCAGTGATCCCCCCCCGGGACTTAGCTCCTACAATGAGCAGTTCTTC.

This chain connects TRBV2 to TRBJ2-3; 12 bases are shared with TRBD2. This CDR3 comprises 16 residues. V lost 6 bases and J lost 1; bases outside the gene matches: 5. CDR1 SNHLY and CDR2 FYNNEI come from the germline V gene. CDR3 sequence (DNA): TGTGCCAGCAGCGCTAGCGGGAGGGCCGGCACAGATACGCAGTATTTT. Protein: CASSASGRAGTDTQYF.

The J gene is TRBJ1-5, the V gene TRBV6-5; TRBD1 aligns across 8 bases. Trimming at V came to 6 bases and at J to 4 bases, leaving 8 bases not matched to a gene. Germline CDR1 MNHEY, CDR2 SVGAGI. This CDR3 spans 15 amino acids. In DNA form, the CDR3 reads TGTGCCAGCAGCGAGATACAGGGGGGGAATCAGCCCCAGCATTTT. It encodes CASSEIQGGNQPQHF.

V gene TRBV9 combines with J gene TRBJ2-7; 8 positions match TRBD2. V was clipped by 0 bases and J by 7 bases; unmatched bases: 9. The germline V gene encodes CDR1 SGDLS and CDR2 YYNGEE. The CDR3 length is 15 residues. The CDR3 DNA sequence: TGTGCCAGCAGCGTAGACGGAGCGGGAGTTGTAGAGCAGTACTTC. Its translation is CASSVDGAGVVEQYF.

The rearrangement links TRBV19 to TRBJ1-4, with D tentatively TRBD1 (5 bases). The CDR3 runs to 13 residues. The V end was cut by 8 bases, the J end by 4 bases, with 11 bases between. Germline V gene sequence: CDR1 LNHDA, CDR2 SQIVND (reference sequence). The CDR3 loop is CASQQVHNEKLFF. Written as DNA, the CDR3 is TGTGCCAGTCAACAGGTCCATAATGAAAAACTGTTTTTT.

The V and J genes are TRBV19 and TRBJ1-4, with D hard to call. The germline gives CDR1 LNHDA, CDR2 SQIVND (reference sequence). V lost 3 bases to trimming and J lost 7 bases, with 12 bases between them. The CDR3 has 14 residues. The CDR3 DNA is TGTGCCAGTAGTATGAGGTTTAGAGGTGAAAAACTGTTTTTT. This codes for CASSMRFRGEKLFF.

CDR3 DNA sequence: TGTGCCAGCAGCTTGGGCAGGGAAAATACGCAGTATTTT. Translation: CASSLGRENTQYF. The chain carries TRBV5-4 and TRBJ2-3; D is perhaps TRBD1 (5 bases). The CDR3 runs to 13 residues. Germline CDR1 reads SGHNT; CDR2 reads YYREEE (reference sequence). V dropped 0 bases and J dropped 7 bases, with 9 bases sitting between them. The full variable domain, completed using reference TRBV5-4 and TRBJ2-3, is ETGVTQSPTHLIKTRGQQVTLRCSSQSGHNTVSWYQQALGQGPQFIFQYYREEENGRGNFPPRFSGLQFPNYSSELNVNALELDDSALYLCASSLGRENTQYFGPGTRLTVL.

The chain recombines TRBV19 with TRBJ1-5; TRBD1 matches at 7 bases. Unmatched junction bases numbered 2, after V lost 3 bases and J lost 3 bases. CDR1 and CDR2 from the germline V gene are LNHDA and SQIVND (reference sequence). The CDR3 runs to 14 residues. Written as DNA, the CDR3 is TGTGCCAGTAGTATCAGGGGGTTCAATCAGCCCCAGCATTTT. This encodes CASSIRGFNQPQHF.

The gene calls are TRBV5-6 and TRBJ1-2, with TRBD1 identical over 8 bases. Losses at the gene ends were 1 base for V and 2 bases for J; bases not matched to a gene: 4. Germline CDR1 SGHDT, CDR2 YYEEEE. The CDR3 spans 15 residues. CDR3 sequence: CASSLRTGTNYGYTF. The CDR3 nucleotides are TGTGCCAGCAGCTTGCGGACAGGGACAAACTATGGCTACACCTTC.

V gene TRBV6-6 combines with J gene TRBJ2-5; 13 positions agree with TRBD2. After removal of 6 bases from V and 9 bases from J, the junction contained 10 bases not matched to a gene. This CDR3 contains 15 residues. Germline CDR1 and CDR2: MNHNY and SVGAGI (reference sequence). CDR3 sequence reads: CASRHPGTSGAPQYF. CDR3 sequence (DNA): TGTGCCAGCAGACACCCCGGGACTAGCGGGGCCCCCCAGTACTTC.

The V and J genes are TRBV29-1 and TRBJ2-3; 9 bases are shared with TRBD2. The CDR3 covers 15 residues. V was clipped by 7 bases and J by 4 bases; unmatched bases: 12. The germline gives CDR1 SQVTM, CDR2 ANQGSEA. The CDR3 region has the DNA TGCAGCGGGAGACTTAGCGGGAGCATTTCAGATACGCAGTATTTT. The encoded protein is CSGRLSGSISDTQYF.

The chain joins TRBV28 to TRBJ2-7; D is possibly TRBD1 (6 bases). Germline lookup yields CDR1 MDHEN and CDR2 SYDVKM. Deletions cut 7 bases from V and 4 bases from J, with 20 bases between. This CDR3 has 15 residues. CDR3 bases: TGTGCCAGCACTCCACCAGGGGCGCGGGTTTACGAGCAGTACTTC. It translates to CASTPPGARVYEQYF.